One TCR beta chain is described in this entry. The target of this receptor is not known. Base-call qualities are not available, and no considerably larger clone is one nucleotide away. These data are taken from a study of blood T cell repertoires in COVID-19 (dated by TCRdb to the early 2020s). Study-level background: Samples from collaborators originated in the United States, Italy and Spain and spanned both the acute and convalescent phases of COVID-19. Nearly every sample came with metadata listing a de-identified subject ID, COVID-19 status, age in years and sex. Where available, HLA class I and class II types were taken from metadata supplied by the sample provider and were not determined by assay-based typing. The samples were drawn from the first 160 participants of the ongoing ImmuneRACE study and from over 950 subjects provided by 6 global collaborators. The prospective study material was composed of cDNA or gDNA derived from T cells, B-cell-depleted T cells, or PBMCs. Subjects who had been exposed to COVID-19, were actively infected with it, or had recovered from it provided the deeply sampled blood TCRbeta repertoires that made up the dataset. The repertoires were released in a freely available public database intended as a resource for research on the immune response to SARS-CoV-2. Study-wide conclusions, independent of this receptor: The quantity of clinical and demographic metadata differed by source and by participant and was supplied without curation.

The CDR3, cysteine through phenylalanine, is 13 amino acids long. Just CDR3 DNA is preserved here, 39 bases in frame from base 1. Per the germline V gene, MNHEY is the CDR1 and SVGAGI is the CDR2. The germline ends are 6 bases apart after V is trimmed by 4 bases and J by 0 bases. TCRbeta CDR3 regions were amplified from genomic DNA using the immunoSEQ Assay, a bias-controlled multiplex PCR. On the study's bioinformatics: Nucleated cell counts per sample were estimated from amplification of reference gene primers within the assay. Sequence reads were collapsed and filtered to measure the absolute abundance of every unique TCRbeta CDR3 rearrangement. For each sample, productive Simpson clonality was calculated as the square root of Simpson's diversity index across productive rearrangements. What TCRdb holds here is the immuneACCESS table cut down to in-frame rearrangements. Part of the clones is not present; checked against another copy, under half of the missing clones reflect an unresolved V gene, and the others are unexplained. That table gives V, J and clone size, and the DNA gave D and trimming. Recorded for this sample are 130,000 to 150,000 clones; over 80% of them occurred a single time. About 5.8% of the sample belongs to the ten largest clones.

Participants in the prospective study were enrolled through a virtual design, were aged about 18 to 89 years, and lived in approximately 25 United States geographic areas. In the prospective study, cohorts were assigned on the basis of participant-reported clinical history obtained from a screening survey and a study questionnaire. Exposed participants were defined as having been in contact with someone with a PCR-confirmed or clinician-diagnosed COVID-19 case within 2 weeks of study entry. Each participant in the prospective study had whole blood, serum and a nasopharyngeal or oropharyngeal swab collected by mobile phlebotomists. Prospective study participants could optionally give additional blood draws and questionnaires over an approximately 2-month period. Before DNA extraction, prospective study blood samples were shipped either frozen or at room temperature.

In this chain, TRBV6-5 is recombined with TRBJ1-1; no D gene can be assigned with confidence. The source is a woman between 45 and 60 years old who had been exposed to COVID-19. The sequenced material came from PBMCs or T cells enriched from blood (not recorded which). This receptor has the CDR3 CASSFSVNTEAFF. The nucleotides are TGTGCCAGCAGTTTTTCCGTGAACACTGAAGCTTTCTTT.